The entry that follows covers one TCR beta chain sequence. Its antigen remains unknown. The sample is drawn from a study of T cell responses to AZD1222 COVID-19 vaccine. Per the germline V gene, CDR1 is SNHLY and CDR2 is FYNNEI. Deletions cut 1 base from V and 14 bases from J, with 17 bases between. The CDR3 spans 13 residues. Overall study findings and caveats: The reported proportion of spike-specific TCRs targeting unmutated variant regions was nearly half.

Assay used: immunoSEQ multiplex PCR; TCRdb lists only in-frame clones, some missing. The sample has over 140,000 clones; approximately 92% are singletons. The receptor's source is an adult in good health. Sequenced here: peripheral blood, sampled on day 0 of AZD1222 vaccination. J is TRBJ1-1 and V is TRBV2; TRBD1 is a possible D gene (6 bases). CDR3 region: CASSEGGRNKAFF. The CDR3 coding sequence is TGTGCCAGCAGTGAAGGGGGGCGGAATAAGGCCTTCTTT.